This T cell receptor (beta chain) was recovered during a study of CD8 T cells in Susac syndrome. With random hexamers, reverse transcription was performed on roughly 0.5 to 1 ug of RNA. Multiplex immunoSEQ PCR targeted 54 Vbeta and 13 Jbeta TCR beta segments. MiXCR, applied by TCRdb to the immunoSEQ multiplex PCR reads, yields one record per CDR3 protein. In the table there are hundreds of thousands of distinct CDR3 sequences, 93% of which are singletons. The CDR3 runs to 13 residues. Germline V gene data show CDR1 as MDHEN and CDR2 as SYDVKM. Trimming cost V 2 bases and J 4 bases, with 8 bases left between them. Relapsing-remitting disease, either stable or active, was present in the multiple sclerosis controls, who were treatment-naive patients.

The rearrangement links TRBV28 to TRBJ1-2; D is unclear. Sequencing input: CD4+ T cells from PBMCs. The TCR sequence derives from a human donor with multiple sclerosis. This CDR3 is CASSLPQAYGYTF. As DNA, the CDR3 is TGTGCCAGCAGTTTACCCCAGGCCTATGGCTACACCTTC.